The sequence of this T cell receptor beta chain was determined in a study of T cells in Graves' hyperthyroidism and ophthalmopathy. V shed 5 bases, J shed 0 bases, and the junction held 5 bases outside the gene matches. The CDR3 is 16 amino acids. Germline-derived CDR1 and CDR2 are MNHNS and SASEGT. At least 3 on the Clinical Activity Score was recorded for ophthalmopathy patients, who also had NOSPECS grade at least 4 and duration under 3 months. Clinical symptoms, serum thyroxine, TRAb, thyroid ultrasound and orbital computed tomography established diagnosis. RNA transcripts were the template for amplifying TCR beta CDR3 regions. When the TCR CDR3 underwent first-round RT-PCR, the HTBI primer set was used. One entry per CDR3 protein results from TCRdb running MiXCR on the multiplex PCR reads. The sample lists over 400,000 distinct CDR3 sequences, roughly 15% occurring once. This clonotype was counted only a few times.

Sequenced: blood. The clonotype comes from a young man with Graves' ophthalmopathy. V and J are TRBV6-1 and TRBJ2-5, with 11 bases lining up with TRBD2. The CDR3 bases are TGTGCCAGCAGTCCCTGGACTAGCGGGTACCAAGAGACCCAGTACTTC. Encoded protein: CASSPWTSGYQETQYF.